This TCR beta chain was observed in a study of blood T cell repertoires in COVID-19. Background on the study: There were acute and convalescent COVID-19 samples, and they came from the United States, Italy and Spain.

With 4 bases clipped from V and 7 bases from J, the junction kept 3 bases outside the gene matches. Germline V lookup: CDR1 MDHEN, CDR2 SYDVKM. The CDR3 sequence is 14 residues long. This clone was picked up one time. Residents of about two dozen US areas, aged roughly 18 to 89 years, made up the participants. Cohort 3 donors counted as recovered after two negative PCRs, clearance, or resolved symptoms. Original handling: Reference gene primers were amplified, and this amplification served to estimate nucleated cell counts. Generated by immunoSEQ multiplex PCR, the TCRdb table keeps only in-frame clones and is missing some. Clone size and the V and J calls come from that table; the DNA yielded D and trimming. Found here are fewer than 200,000 clones, approximately 82% of them singletons; the top ten hold 17%.

The material sequenced was PBMCs or T cells enriched from blood (not recorded which). The receptor was isolated from a woman aged 45-65 years who had recovered from COVID-19. V and J are TRBV28 and TRBJ1-6; 8 nucleotides align to TRBD1. CDR3 nucleotides: TGTGCCAGCAGTTCAGGACAGGGAAATTCACCCCTCCACTTT. As protein: CASSSGQGNSPLHF.